This T cell receptor (beta chain) was identified during a study of vaccination and CD4 T cells after COVID-19. Sequenced with the Oncomine TCR Beta short-read assay was DNA taken from cultured CD4+ T cells. TCRdb passed the PCR reads through MiXCR, listing each CDR3 protein once. The sample has about 17,000 distinct CDR3 sequences; approximately 60% are singletons. Trimming cost V 1 base and J 9 bases, with 4 bases left between them. In germline, CDR1 is SEHNR, CDR2 FQNEAQ (reference sequence). The CDR3 spans 11 residues. Treatment: roughly nine-day PBMC culture with coronavirus spike peptide pools or control peptides (ViraFEST assay). This clonotype appeared once. What it binds is unknown.

Material: CD4+ T cells from blood, cultured in vitro, obtained after SARS-CoV-2 vaccination. The source is a human donor who had recovered from COVID-19. The V and J genes are TRBV7-9 and TRBJ2-1; D is unclear. CDR3 protein: CASSLVGEQFF. For the CDR3, the DNA is TGTGCCAGCAGCTTAGTGGGTGAGCAGTTCTTC.